The present T cell receptor (beta chain) was sequenced within a study of blood T cells in healthy people across ages. Across the study: Roughly one uniquely barcoded beta molecule per two T cells was captured.

Alongside a J-beta primer mix, a sample-barcoded 5' primer served in a second PCR lasting about 6 to 11 cycles. TCRdb fed the 5' RACE reads into MiXCR, producing one record per CDR3 protein. This table has about 1.6 million distinct CDR3 sequences, around 36% appearing once. The V and J ends lost 1 base and 4 bases respectively, with 13 bases between them. From germline, CDR1 is MNHEY and CDR2 SMNVEV (reference sequence). CDR3 size: 16 residues. The sequence was obtained from a woman in her twenties or thirties in good health. The V call is TRBV27, the J call TRBJ1-4; TRBD1 is a possible D gene (6 bases). Sequencing was performed on blood. This chain's CDR3 is CASSLFPNRDNEKLFF. The CDR3 DNA reads as TGTGCCAGCAGTTTATTCCCCAACAGGGATAATGAAAAACTGTTTTTT.